This T cell receptor (beta chain) was retrieved from a study of OX40 agonist ivuxolimab in advanced cancers. The wider study: Patients assigned to dose escalation were diagnosed with hepatocellular carcinoma, melanoma, renal cell or head and neck cancer. Of the participants, 40% to 50% had some prior anti-PD-1, anti-PD-L1 or anti-CTLA-4 therapy, which was allowed.

Sequencing was performed with immunoSEQ multiplex PCR; in TCRdb, only in-frame clones are kept and a portion is missing. The sample has about 58,000 clones, more than 85% seen once; the top ten hold 0.76%. Between the trimmed V and J ends, which lost 3 bases and 5 bases, there was a span of 13 bases. This CDR3 spans 14 amino acids. Germline values: CDR1 SEHNR, CDR2 FQNEAQ (reference sequence). This clone was seen more than once but under ten times. This receptor was identified in an adult with an advanced solid tumor such as melanoma, head and neck, liver or kidney cancer. Sequencing used CD4+ or CD8+ T cells sorted from blood, obtained in a trial of the OX40 agonist ivuxolimab. This chain links TRBV7-9 with TRBJ2-5; D may be TRBD1 (8 bases). The CDR3 sequence: CASSLDREGETQYF. The CDR3 DNA is TGTGCCAGCAGCTTGGACAGGGAGGGGGAGACCCAGTACTTC.